These T cell receptor beta chains were read from a single sample in a study of shared clonotypes between healthy human individuals. Using immunoSEQ multiplex PCR, the repertoire was profiled, and TCRdb retains in-frame clones only, with some absent. The sample includes 950,000 to 1,300,000 clones, 65% to 75% of them seen just once. Specimen: memory CD4+ T cells sorted from blood. These receptors all come from a man in his late teens or twenties in good health. Both conserved end residues are part of each CDR3. A D gene is named only where the DNA matches it firmly. Not all rows give a size; the values are once, few, many and, for expanded clones, a class.

D gene | clone size | J gene | V gene | CDR3 DNA | CDR3 protein
- | - | TRBJ1-1 | TRBV27 | TGTGCCAGCAGTTTACGCAGGAACACTGAAGCTTTCTTT | CASSLRRNTEAFF
TRBD2 | - | TRBJ2-2 | TRBV11-3 | TGTGCCAGCAGCCCGGGACTAGCGGGAGACGGGGAGCTGTTTTTT | CASSPGLAGDGELFF
TRBD2 | - | TRBJ2-1 | TRBV5-6 | TGTGCCAGCAGCTTGGAGCTCGGTGGGCTAGCGGGGAATGAGCAGTTCTTC | CASSLELGGLAGNEQFF
- | - | TRBJ2-1 | TRBV2 | TGTGCCAGCTGGGGCAGGGGATCCTACAATGAGCAGTTCTTC | CASWGRGSYNEQFF
TRBD1 | - | TRBJ2-7 | TRBV6-6 | TGTGCCAGCAGTTACGGGACAGGGAGCTCCTACGAGCAGTACTTC | CASSYGTGSSYEQYF
- | - | TRBJ1-6 | TRBV27 | TGTGCCAGCAGTTTCACGAGGGGATCCGGTTCACCCCTCCACTTT | CASSFTRGSGSPLHF
TRBD1 | - | TRBJ1-2 | TRBV6-5 | TGTGCCAGCAGTTACTCGCAGGGGGTTAATGGCTACACCTTC | CASSYSQGVNGYTF
- | once | TRBJ1-2 | TRBV9 | TGTGCCAGCAGCTCGCCCCCTCCTCCCGCCCACTATGGCTACACCTTC | CASSSPPPPAHYGYTF
- | - | TRBJ2-2 | TRBV5-1 | TGCGCCAGCAGCTTGGCGGGCACGGCGAACACCGGGGAGCTGTTTTTT | CASSLAGTANTGELFF
TRBD1 | - | TRBJ1-2 | TRBV18 | TGTGCCAGCTCACCCTTGACAGGGGGGAGCTATGGCTACACCTTC | CASSPLTGGSYGYTF
- | - | TRBJ1-1 | TRBV18 | TGTGCCAGCTCACCGGGCCGTAGGGACACTGAAGCTTTCTTT | CASSPGRRDTEAFF
TRBD1 | few | TRBJ1-4 | TRBV7-3 | TGTGCCAGCAGCTCACAGGGGAGCGGAAATGAAAAACTGTTTTTT | CASSSQGSGNEKLFF
- | - | TRBJ1-5 | TRBV6-6 | TGTGCCAGCAGTCCAGGACGCAATCAGCCCCAGCATTTT | CASSPGRNQPQHF
TRBD2 | - | TRBJ2-3 | TRBV5-1 | TGCGCCAGCAGCTTATCTTCCCTAGCGGGCACAGATACGCAGTATTTT | CASSLSSLAGTDTQYF
TRBD2 | - | TRBJ2-1 | TRBV7-2 | TGTGCCAGCAGCTTAGGCATGACTAGCGGGAATGAGCAGTTCTTC | CASSLGMTSGNEQFF
- | - | TRBJ2-7 | TRBV7-6 | TGTGCCAGCAGCTTAGGAGGGCAATACGAGCAGTACTTC | CASSLGGQYEQYF
- | few | TRBJ1-2 | TRBV27 | TGTGCCAGCAGTTTTGCCCAGGGCAATGGCTACACCTTC | CASSFAQGNGYTF
TRBD1 | - | TRBJ2-3 | TRBV5-1 | TGCGCCAGCAGCTTAAGACAGGGCCCTCCCACAGATACGCAGTATTTT | CASSLRQGPPTDTQYF
TRBD1 | - | TRBJ2-2 | TRBV29-1 | TGCAGCGCAGTGACAGGGGGTAACACCGGGGAGCTGTTTTTT | CSAVTGGNTGELFF
- | - | TRBJ2-3 | TRBV25-1 | TGTGCCAGCAGTGCGGGGGCGGGGAACCCAGATACGCAGTATTTT | CASSAGAGNPDTQYF
- | few | TRBJ1-2 | TRBV11-2 | TGTGCCAGCAGCCGGGACCTCTATGGCTACACCTTC | CASSRDLYGYTF
TRBD1 | - | TRBJ1-6 | TRBV10-3 | TGTGCCATCAGCGAAGGGACAGCTTATAATTCACCCCTCCACTTT | CAISEGTAYNSPLHF
- | - | TRBJ1-5 | TRBV23-1 | TGCGCCAGCAGTCCGCGTGAGCCCCAGCATTTT | CASSPREPQHF
- | - | TRBJ1-2 | TRBV19 | TGTGCCAGTAGTATCGCCAGGGCTAACTATGGCTACACCTTC | CASSIARANYGYTF